A single sample gave rise to the 20 T cell receptor beta chains below, sequenced in a study of T cells in localized non-small cell lung cancer. Sequencing was performed with immunoSEQ multiplex PCR; in TCRdb, only in-frame clones are kept and a portion is missing. The top ten hold approximately 18% of the sample, which has 2,000 or so clones, about 30% seen once. This specimen was lung tumor tissue, taken before any cancer treatment. The receptors were gathered from an older male donor with stage III lung adenocarcinoma.

This chain uses TRBV11-3 with TRBJ2-1; D is perhaps TRBD1 (6 bases). The CDR3 is made up of 16 amino acids. V lost 1 base and J lost 4, with 14 bases in between. Germline V gene sequence: CDR1 SGHNT, CDR2 YENEEA. The CDR3 DNA follows: TGTGCCAGCAGCTTAGGGCTAGGGGGTCCATACAATGAGCAGTTCTTC. Translation gives CASSLGLGGPYNEQFF.

This clone was recorded once. The genes are TRBV5-1 and TRBJ2-7; D may match TRBD1 or TRBD2 (5 bases each). The germline CDR1 and CDR2 sequences are SGHRS and YFSETQ. The CDR3 length is 15 residues. V was cut by 0 bases and J by 4 bases, with 14 bases left in between. In nucleotides, the CDR3 is TGCGCCAGCAGCTTGGGAGGGACGCTTCAATACGAGCAGTACTTC. Amino acid sequence: CASSLGGTLQYEQYF.

This clone was seen more than once but under ten times. The V call is TRBV11-3, the J call TRBJ2-7; D is possibly TRBD1 or TRBD2 (6 bases each). This CDR3 region has 14 residues. Trimming took 5 bases from V and 2 from J, leaving 13 bases between them. CDR1 SGHNT and CDR2 YENEEA come from the germline V gene. CDR3 sequence reads: CASSLGGGTYEQYF. The CDR3 bases are TGTGCCAGCAGCCTGGGGGGCGGGACCTACGAGCAGTACTTC.

The CDR3 loop is CASSTRLAQNNEQFF. In nucleotides, the CDR3 is TGTGCCAGTAGTACCCGACTAGCCCAAAACAATGAGCAGTTCTTC. The chain employs TRBV19 and TRBJ2-1, with 7 nucleotides matching TRBD2. Germline-derived CDR1 and CDR2 are LNHDA and SQIVND (reference sequence). The CDR3 has 15 residues. V trimming: 4 bases; J trimming: 5 bases; junction bases outside the gene matches: 8.

This chain links TRBV4-1 with TRBJ2-5, with TRBD1 identical over 7 bases. Losses at the gene ends were 4 bases for V and 2 bases for J; bases not matched to a gene: 7. CDR3 length equals 15 residues. Germline CDR1 and CDR2: MGHRA and YSYEKL. The CDR3 is CASSRTGVWQETQYF. The CDR3 DNA reads TGCGCCAGCAGCCGAACAGGGGTTTGGCAAGAGACCCAGTACTTC.

The V gene is TRBV28, the J gene TRBJ1-1; no clear D. CDR1 and CDR2 (germline): MDHEN, SYDVKM. V lost 6 bases and J 1 base, leaving 15 bases between the germline ends. This CDR3 contains 15 residues. This CDR3 is CASSLGVVGNTEAFF. The CDR3 bases are TGTGCCAGCAGCCTCGGGGTTGTGGGGAACACTGAAGCTTTCTTT.

This chain links TRBV4-1 with TRBJ2-4; 9 nucleotides match TRBD1. V was clipped by 2 bases and J by 8 bases; unmatched bases: 13. This CDR3 spans 17 amino acids. CDR1 and CDR2 from the germline V gene are MGHRA and YSYEKL. DNA of the CDR3: TGCGCCAGCAGCCAATTGGGGCCGGGACAGGGAGTGGACATTCAGTACTTC. As protein: CASSQLGPGQGVDIQYF.

The table lists this clone with a few counts. This chain uses TRBV28 with TRBJ2-3; D is ambiguous. The germline V and J ends were trimmed by 6 bases and 0 bases, with 7 bases remaining between them. The CDR3 runs to 13 residues. CDR1 is MDHEN and CDR2 is SYDVKM in the germline V gene. CDR3 loop: CASSTTSTDTQYF. For the CDR3, the DNA is TGTGCCAGCAGCACTACTAGCACAGATACGCAGTATTTT.

This clone was seen only a few times. The rearrangement uses TRBV11-3 and TRBJ2-7, with 10 bases matching TRBD2. CDR1 is SGHNT, CDR2 YENEEA, per germline. The ends lost 4 bases at V and 3 bases at J; junction bases unmatched: 3. The CDR3 is 14 amino acids. In DNA, the CDR3 is TGTGCCAGCAGCTCCTGGACTAGCGGCTACGAGCAGTACTTC. It specifies CASSSWTSGYEQYF.

This clone is judged large. This sequence joins TRBV6-8 and TRBJ2-2, with TRBD1 as a possible D gene (6 bases). This CDR3 has 14 amino acids. Trimming shortened V by 5 bases and J by 6 bases, and 13 bases separated the two germline ends. The germline V gene encodes CDR1 MNHGY and CDR2 SAAAGT. CDR3 DNA: TGTGCCAGCAGTCTTGGACAGAGGGCCGGGGAGCTGTTTTTT. It codes for CASSLGQRAGELFF.

The V and J genes are TRBV28 and TRBJ1-5, with D tentatively TRBD1 (5 bases). V lost 2 bases, J lost 6 bases, and 11 bases lay in between. There are 14 residues in the CDR3. Germline CDR1 and CDR2: MDHEN and SYDVKM. The CDR3 region has the DNA TGTGCCAGCAGTTTACTGGGGGGGGGTCAGCCCCAGCATTTT. Translating gives CASSLLGGGQPQHF.

This clone counts as large. This sample includes further DNA sequences coding for the same CDR3. The chain couples TRBV11-3 to TRBJ2-7; a weak D match, TRBD2 (5 bases). Germline CDR1 SGHNT, CDR2 YENEEA. This CDR3 is built from 14 residues. V was clipped by 1 base and J by 3 bases, with 10 bases between them. CDR3 sequence: CASSLGVGSYEQYF. The CDR3 DNA sequence: TGTGCCAGCAGCTTAGGGGTAGGGAGCTACGAGCAGTACTTC. Based on the CDR3 plus reference TRBV11-3 and TRBJ2-7, the full variable domain is EAGVVQSPRYKIIEKKQPVAFWCNPISGHNTLYWYLQNLGQGPELLIRYENEEAVDDSQLPKDRFSAERLKGVDSTLKIQPAELGDSAVYLCASSLGVGSYEQYFGPGTRLTVT.

This clone has a handful of counts. CDR3 residues: CASSPQTVNTEAFF. The CDR3 DNA follows: TGTGCCAGCAGTCCTCAAACAGTGAACACTGAAGCTTTCTTT. This chain links TRBV9 with TRBJ1-1; no clear D. V lost 5 bases and J lost 0, with 11 bases in between. The V gene's germline CDR1 is SGDLS and CDR2 YYNGEE. There are 14 residues in the CDR3.

The rearrangement links TRBV9 to TRBJ1-2, with D perhaps matching TRBD1 (6 bases). This CDR3 spans 13 amino acids. With 4 bases removed from V and 3 bases from J, the gap between germline ends came to 10 bases. Germline V gene lookup returns CDR1 SGDLS and CDR2 YYNGEE. The CDR3 loop is CASSPTGHYGYTF. CDR3 DNA: TGTGCCAGCAGCCCCACAGGGCACTATGGCTACACCTTC.

The genes are TRBV14 and TRBJ1-4; 7 nucleotides agree with TRBD1. V was clipped by 2 bases and J by 8 bases; unmatched bases: 8. Germline assignment: CDR1 SGHDN and CDR2 FVKESK. CDR3 size: 15 residues. CDR3 sequence: CASSQLDQGDEKLFF. In DNA form, the CDR3 reads TGTGCCAGCAGCCAATTAGACCAGGGGGACGAAAAACTGTTTTTT.

This clone was counted only a few times. The chain carries TRBV4-1 and TRBJ1-2; no reliable D call. V lost 0 bases and J 5 bases, leaving 16 bases between the germline ends. The CDR3 totals 16 residues. The germline V gene has CDR1 MGHRA and CDR2 YSYEKL. The CDR3 bases are TGCGCCAGCAGCCAAGAATGGGCAGGCCGAGATTATGGCTACACCTTC. Its protein product is CASSQEWAGRDYGYTF.

V gene TRBV14 combines with J gene TRBJ2-1, with 9 bases that match TRBD2. The germline V gene has CDR1 SGHDN and CDR2 FVKESK. This CDR3 has 15 amino acids. V was clipped by 4 bases and J by 0 bases; unmatched bases: 1. CDR3: CASSLSGSSYNEQFF. CDR3 bases: TGTGCCAGCAGCCTTAGCGGGAGCTCCTACAATGAGCAGTTCTTC. Drawing the rest from reference TRBV14 and TRBJ2-1, the complete variable domain is EAGVTQFPSHSVIEKGQTVTLRCDPISGHDNLYWYRRVMGKEIKFLLHFVKESKQDESGMPNNRFLAERTGGTYSTLKVQPAELEDSGVYFCASSLSGSSYNEQFFGPGTRLTVL.

By sample share, this clone is medium-sized. The rearrangement links TRBV11-3 to TRBJ2-7, with 10 bases that match TRBD1. The trim removed 5 bases at V and 6 bases at J, leaving 13 bases unmatched. The CDR3 is made up of 16 amino acids. Looked up from germline, CDR1 is SGHNT and CDR2 is YENEEA. CDR3 DNA sequence: TGTGCCAGCAGCCCTGCTAGTGGGACAGGGGTAACCGAGCAGTACTTC. Residues: CASSPASGTGVTEQYF.

In this sample, this clone turned up once. This sequence joins TRBV8-2 and TRBJ2-1; whether TRBD2, the table's D call, matches the DNA was not checked. TRBV8-2 is termed a pseudogene. The CDR3 runs 18 residues. CDR3 in amino acids: CASSLWTQTGSVYNEQFF. CDR3 nucleotides: TGTGCCAGCAGTTTATGGACCCAAACCGGGAGCGTCTACAATGAGCAGTTCTTC.

This clone has a handful of counts. V is TRBV9 and J is TRBJ1-2; possible D gene TRBD1, 5 bases. Looked up from germline, CDR1 is SGDLS and CDR2 is YYNGEE. The V end lost 0 bases, the J end lost 7 bases, and 10 bases lay between the germline ends. The CDR3 has 13 amino acids. Here the CDR3 reads CASSVEEGLGYTF. The CDR3 DNA sequence: TGTGCCAGCAGCGTAGAGGAGGGACTTGGCTACACCTTC.